The following is a TCR beta chain sequence with its context. Its specificity is not known. Sorted-subset replicate PCRs used about 190 ng of genomic DNA. This amount corresponded to about 29,000 T cell genomes. Assay: immunoSEQ multiplex PCR; the TCRdb copy retains only in-frame clones and omits some. In the table there are about 2.4 million clones, over 85% of which are singletons. The sample comes from a study of shared clonotypes between healthy human individuals. V was trimmed by 0 bases and J by 9 bases, leaving 10 bases between them. This CDR3 has 13 residues. Germline V CDR1 and CDR2: SGHRS, YFSETQ. General study points: Estimated richness values were generally larger in naive subsets than in memory subsets. With few donors, the genetic and exposure-history diversity represented was limited.

Sequencing was carried out using naive CD4+ T cells from PBMCs. Subset meaning: CD45RA+ positively selected. This clonotype was sampled from a man aged 18 to 29 in good health. Some clones in this sample may be carry-over from other donors' samples. The genes are TRBV5-1 and TRBJ2-1; D is uncertain. The CDR3: CASSLDVGFEQFF. CDR3 bases: TGCGCCAGCAGCTTGGATGTGGGGTTTGAGCAGTTCTTC.